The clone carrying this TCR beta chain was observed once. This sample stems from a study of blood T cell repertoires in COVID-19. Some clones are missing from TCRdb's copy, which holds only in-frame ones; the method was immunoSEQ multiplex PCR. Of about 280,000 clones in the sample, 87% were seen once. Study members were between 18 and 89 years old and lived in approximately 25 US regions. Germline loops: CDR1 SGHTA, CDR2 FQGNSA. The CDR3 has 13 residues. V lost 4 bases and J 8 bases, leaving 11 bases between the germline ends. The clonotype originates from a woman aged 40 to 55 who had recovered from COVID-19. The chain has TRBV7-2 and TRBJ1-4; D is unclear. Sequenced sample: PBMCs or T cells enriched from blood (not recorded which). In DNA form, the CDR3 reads TGTGCCAGCAGCTCCGCCTACGGGGAAAAACTGTTTTTT. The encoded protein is CASSSAYGEKLFF.